This T cell receptor (beta chain) emerged from a study of T cell responses to AZD1222 COVID-19 vaccine. Overall study results and limits: Seropositive status at baseline applied to only five or six AZD1222 recipients. Repertoire sampling was restricted to post-peak T cell response timepoints. White British people made up most donors, females outnumbered males, and clonal diversity was possibly underestimated. Of spike-specific TCRs, nearly half reportedly target regions left unmutated in variants.

The CDR3 runs to 14 residues. CDR1 and CDR2 from the germline V gene are MGHDK and SYGVNS. After removal of 5 bases from V and 5 bases from J, the junction contained 3 bases not matched to a gene. The protocol was immunoSEQ multiplex PCR, while the TCRdb copy is restricted to in-frame clones and leaves out a portion. The data hold fewer than 150,000 clones, with approximately 80% observed a single time. In the case of this clone: Antigen: not known.

Sequenced here: peripheral blood, sampled on day 0 of AZD1222 vaccination. The receptor was isolated from an adult in good health. The chain is built from TRBV25-1 and TRBJ1-6, with 7 bases matching TRBD1. CDR3 protein: CASSPTGNNSPLHF. Here the CDR3 DNA reads TGTGCCAGCAGTCCGACAGGGAATAATTCACCCCTCCACTTT.